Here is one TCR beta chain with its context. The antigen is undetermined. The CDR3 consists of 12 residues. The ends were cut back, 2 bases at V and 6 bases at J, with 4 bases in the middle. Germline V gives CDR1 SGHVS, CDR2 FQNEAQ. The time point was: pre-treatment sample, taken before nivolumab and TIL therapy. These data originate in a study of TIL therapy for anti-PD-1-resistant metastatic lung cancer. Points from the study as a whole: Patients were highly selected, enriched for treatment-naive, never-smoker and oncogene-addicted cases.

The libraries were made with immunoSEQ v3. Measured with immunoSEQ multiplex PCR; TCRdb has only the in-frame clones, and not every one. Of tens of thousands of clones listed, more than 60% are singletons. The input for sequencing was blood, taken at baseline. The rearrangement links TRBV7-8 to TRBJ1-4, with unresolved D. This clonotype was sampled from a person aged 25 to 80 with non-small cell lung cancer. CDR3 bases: TGTGCCAGCAGCTTAAACTATGAAAAACTGTTTTTT. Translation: CASSLNYEKLFF.